This T cell receptor (beta chain) was sequenced for a study of shared T cell receptors in the human thymus. The length of the CDR3 is 14 residues. Trimming removed 5 bases at V and 0 bases at J, with 11 bases between. Germline CDR1 is MDHEN and CDR2 is SYDVKM. Produced via immunoSEQ multiplex PCR; TCRdb's table is partial and in-frame only. The data show over 650,000 clones, approximately 89% seen once. This sample also belongs to another study, concerning human thymus T cells. From that paper: Thymus specimens were resections from corrective heart surgery. Biased V and J segment usage appeared in thymus and peripheral blood.

Material: thymocytes. The chain is built from TRBV28 and TRBJ2-7; D is unresolved. This TCR came from a boy younger than two with a congenital heart defect. The CDR3 reads CASSPRQSSYEQYF. The CDR3 coding sequence is TGTGCCAGCAGTCCGAGACAAAGCTCCTACGAGCAGTACTTC.